The 19 T cell receptor beta chains below all came from one sample that was sequenced in a study of blood T cell repertoires in COVID-19 (TCRdb year 2020). The library came from the immunoSEQ multiplex PCR assay. Drawn from immuneACCESS, this table holds only the in-frame rearrangements with V and J called that TCRdb kept. Clones are partly lost; checked studies trace under half to an unresolved V gene and leave the rest unexplained. Present in this sample are hundreds of thousands of clones, just under 90% of which were seen just once. The biggest ten clones account for 0.2% to 0.3% of the sample. Sequenced: peripheral blood. The receptor set was obtained from a woman aged 18-30 years with acute or convalescent COVID-19.

The V and J genes are TRBV11-2 and TRBJ2-7; possible D gene TRBD1, 5 bases. Looked up from germline, CDR1 is SGHAT and CDR2 is FQNNGV. The CDR3 loop spans 13 amino acids. The germline V and J ends were trimmed by 0 bases and 2 bases, with 5 bases remaining between them. For the CDR3, the DNA is TGTGCCAGCAGCTTAGAGGGGCCCTACGAGCAGTACTTC. Residues: CASSLEGPYEQYF.

The rearrangement joins TRBV4-3 to TRBJ1-5; no firm D call. CDR1 is LGHNA and CDR2 is YSLEER in the germline V gene. The CDR3 totals 21 residues. Trimming shortened V by 2 bases and J by 9 bases, and 35 bases separated the two germline ends. CDR3 protein: CASSQNGRRERANRISTPQHF. CDR3 sequence (DNA): TGCGCCAGCAGCCAAAACGGGAGACGGGAAAGAGCTAATCGTATCAGCACGCCCCAGCATTTT.

As for this clone: A read error may produce the germline difference seen at one junction end. Different DNA sequences within this sample yield the same CDR3. This chain joins TRBV19 and TRBJ1-1; TRBD1 matches 9 bases. Germline CDR1 LNHDA, CDR2 SQIVND (reference sequence). CDR3 length: 13 residues. The CDR3 reads CASSIGTGSEAFF. The CDR3 DNA reads as TGTGCCAGTAGCATAGGGACAGGGAGTGAAGCTTTCTTT.

This clone appeared a single time. The chain recombines TRBV6-5 with TRBJ1-2; possibly TRBD1 for D (5 bases). Trimming pared 5 bases from V and 2 bases from J, leaving 12 bases between. The germline V gene has CDR1 MNHEY and CDR2 SVGAGI. This CDR3 has 14 amino acids. The CDR3 region is CASSRQNRNYGYTF. CDR3 nucleotide sequence: TGTGCCAGCAGTAGACAGAACCGCAACTATGGCTACACCTTC.

The chain has TRBV6-5 and TRBJ2-5; D is undetermined. The CDR3 has 16 amino acids. Trimming cost V 0 bases and J 1 base, with 12 bases left between them. CDR1 is MNHEY, CDR2 SVGAGI, per germline. The CDR3 region is CASSYSVAALQETQYF. The CDR3 DNA follows: TGTGCCAGCAGTTACTCGGTCGCGGCACTCCAAGAGACCCAGTACTTC.

This chain connects TRBV11-2 to TRBJ1-3, with unresolved D. Germline V gene data show CDR1 as SGHAT and CDR2 as FQNNGV. The CDR3 spans 15 residues. Trimming removed 1 base from V and 0 bases from J, with 7 bases in between. The CDR3 here is CASSLGGSSGNTIYF. The CDR3 region has the DNA TGTGCCAGCAGCTTAGGTGGCAGCTCTGGAAACACCATATATTTT. The full variable domain, in which reference TRBV11-2 and TRBJ1-3 provide the parts outside the CDR3, is EAGVAQSPRYKIIEKRQSVAFWCNPISGHATLYWYQQILGQGPKLLIQFQNNGVVDDSQLPKDRFSAERLKGVDSTLKIQPAKLEDSAVYLCASSLGGSSGNTIYFGEGSWLTVV.

CDR3 sequence: CASSLRTGGYEQYF. The CDR3 region has the DNA TGTGCCAGCAGCCTTAGGACAGGTGGCTACGAGCAGTACTTC. V gene TRBV7-7 combines with J gene TRBJ2-7, with TRBD1 matching 7 bases. This CDR3 has 14 amino acids. Germline V gene data show CDR1 as SSHAT and CDR2 as FNYEAQ (reference sequence). V trimming: 5 bases; J trimming: 3 bases; junction bases outside the gene matches: 7.

The chain uses TRBV9 and TRBJ1-4, with 9 bases aligning to TRBD1. Germline V lookup: CDR1 SGDLS, CDR2 YYNGEE. V dropped 3 bases and J dropped 7; count of bases not matched to a gene: 7. The CDR3 consists of 15 residues. The CDR3 nucleotides read TGTGCCAGCAGCGGGGGGGACAGGGTTTCTGAAAAACTGTTTTTT. Translated, it gives CASSGGDRVSEKLFF.

The rearrangement links TRBV19 to TRBJ2-1; a possible D gene is TRBD2 (6 bases). V gave up 0 bases and J gave up 3 bases, with 9 bases separating them. The length of the CDR3 is 15 residues. Germline assignment: CDR1 LNHDA and CDR2 SQIVND (reference sequence). The CDR3 nucleotides read TGTGCCAGTAGTATAGATCCGGGAGTCTACAATGAGCAGTTCTTC. It yields the protein CASSIDPGVYNEQFF.

This sequence joins TRBV27 and TRBJ2-3, with 7 nucleotides matching TRBD2. This CDR3 is built from 12 residues. Trimming took 5 bases from V and 6 from J; bases not matched to a gene: 2. CDR1 is MNHEY and CDR2 is SMNVEV in the germline V gene (reference sequence). DNA of the CDR3: TGTGCCAGCAGTCCGACTAGCGATACGCAGTATTTT. This sequence encodes CASSPTSDTQYF.

The chain joins TRBV19 to TRBJ1-2; no definite D call. V lost 2 bases and J lost 6, with 10 bases in between. Per the germline V gene, CDR1 is LNHDA and CDR2 is SQIVND (reference sequence). There are 13 residues in the CDR3. The DNA for the CDR3 is TGTGCCAGTAGTATATTTACTTCCGATGGCTACACCTTC. Its protein product is CASSIFTSDGYTF.

The chain links TRBV11-2 to TRBJ1-5; a possible D gene is TRBD1 (6 bases). Germline CDR1 SGHAT, CDR2 FQNNGV. Trimming shortened V by 0 bases and J by 1 base, and 10 bases separated the two germline ends. The CDR3 runs 16 residues. CDR3 protein: CASSLETGPSNQPQHF. The CDR3 nucleotides read TGTGCCAGCAGCTTAGAAACAGGGCCGAGCAATCAGCCCCAGCATTTT.

The rearrangement joins TRBV27 to TRBJ1-1; weak D call: TRBD1 (5 bases). This CDR3 has 14 residues. V lost 1 base to trimming and J lost 7 bases, with 13 bases between them. Germline CDR1 is MNHEY and CDR2 is SMNVEV (reference sequence). The DNA of the CDR3 is TGTGCCAGCAGTTTATGGGGGGGAGTTGGTGAAGCTTTCTTT. This encodes CASSLWGGVGEAFF.

The V and J genes are TRBV9 and TRBJ2-7, with TRBD1 matching over 7 bases. J was trimmed by 2 bases and V by 3 bases; bases with no gene match: 8. The CDR3 is 15 residues long. CDR1 is SGDLS, CDR2 YYNGEE, per germline. The CDR3 sequence is CASSAQGSLTYEQYF. CDR3 in DNA: TGTGCCAGCAGCGCACAGGGGTCCCTCACCTACGAGCAGTACTTC.

The chain is built from TRBV5-5 and TRBJ2-2, with 11 positions matching TRBD1. The V gene's germline CDR1 is SGHKS and CDR2 YYEKEE (reference sequence). Unmatched junction bases numbered 8, after V lost 4 bases and J lost 0 bases. The CDR3 runs to 18 residues. The CDR3 DNA is TGTGCCAGCAGCCCAAGTCCGGGACAGGGGGCGAACACCGGGGAGCTGTTTTTT. It specifies CASSPSPGQGANTGELFF.

V is TRBV19 and J is TRBJ1-5, with TRBD1 matching 7 bases. The CDR3 extends over 14 amino acids. Germline lookup yields CDR1 LNHDA and CDR2 SQIVND (reference sequence). The trim removed 4 bases at V and 4 bases at J, leaving 4 bases unmatched. The CDR3 loop reads CASSTDRENQPQHF. The CDR3 bases are TGTGCCAGTAGTACAGACAGGGAAAATCAGCCCCAGCATTTT.

This clone was observed a few times. The chain recombines TRBV5-1 with TRBJ2-2; possibly TRBD2 for D (8 bases). The CDR3 extends over 15 amino acids. Deletions cut 4 bases from V and 3 bases from J, with 13 bases between. CDR1 is SGHRS and CDR2 is YFSETQ in the germline V gene. CDR3 sequence reads: CASSPGGTDTGELFF. The DNA of the CDR3 is TGCGCCAGCAGCCCGGGGGGGACAGACACCGGGGAGCTGTTTTTT.

The chain uses TRBV14 and TRBJ1-2; 8 bases agree with TRBD1. The CDR3 is 14 amino acids. Germline CDR1 and CDR2: SGHDN and FVKESK. The V and J ends lost 5 bases and 7 bases, in that order; junction bases with no gene match: 9. Here the CDR3 reads CASSVGQVLTGYTF. In nucleotides, the CDR3 is TGTGCCAGCAGCGTGGGACAGGTCCTGACTGGCTACACCTTC.

The V call is TRBV24-1, the J call TRBJ1-5; 7 nucleotides align to TRBD1. This CDR3 is 16 amino acids long. Germline-derived CDR1 and CDR2 are KGHDR and SFDVKD. The V segment lost 7 bases and the J segment 5 bases; nucleotides outside the gene matches: 13. In DNA form, the CDR3 reads TGTGCCACCAGGACAGGGCGGGACCCCCGCCATCAGCCCCAGCATTTT. Translation: CATRTGRDPRHQPQHF.